This TCR beta chain was captured by sequencing in a study of sequential checkpoint blockade in melanoma. About the study: Maintenance nivolumab came after either treatment sequence. About two dozen patients had matched tumor biopsies before treatment and at week 13 after nivolumab or ipilimumab alone. DNA from around 87 pretreatment tumor samples underwent TCRβ immunosequencing. Study results and limitations: T-cell fraction and clonality followed PD-L1 and CD8+ counts, not mutational load.

Assay: immunoSEQ multiplex PCR; the TCRdb copy retains only in-frame clones and omits some. The table has around 37,000 clones, roughly 32% seen once. This CDR3 has 15 residues. Germline values: CDR1 MNHNS, CDR2 SASEGT. Trimming removed 1 base from V and 6 bases from J, with 16 bases in between. This clone occurred many times. Its cognate antigen is unknown. Treatment noted: randomized to nivolumab then ipilimumab (arm A) or the reverse (arm B). The gene calls are TRBV6-1 and TRBJ2-7; the D gene is possibly TRBD2 (5 bases). Material: tumor tissue (inferred from file names), obtained from a patient given nivolumab and ipilimumab in sequence. This clonotype was obtained from a human donor with melanoma. The CDR3 bases are TGTGCCAGCAGTGAAGGGGGAGTCTACTTGTCCGAGCAGTACTTC. This sequence encodes CASSEGGVYLSEQYF.